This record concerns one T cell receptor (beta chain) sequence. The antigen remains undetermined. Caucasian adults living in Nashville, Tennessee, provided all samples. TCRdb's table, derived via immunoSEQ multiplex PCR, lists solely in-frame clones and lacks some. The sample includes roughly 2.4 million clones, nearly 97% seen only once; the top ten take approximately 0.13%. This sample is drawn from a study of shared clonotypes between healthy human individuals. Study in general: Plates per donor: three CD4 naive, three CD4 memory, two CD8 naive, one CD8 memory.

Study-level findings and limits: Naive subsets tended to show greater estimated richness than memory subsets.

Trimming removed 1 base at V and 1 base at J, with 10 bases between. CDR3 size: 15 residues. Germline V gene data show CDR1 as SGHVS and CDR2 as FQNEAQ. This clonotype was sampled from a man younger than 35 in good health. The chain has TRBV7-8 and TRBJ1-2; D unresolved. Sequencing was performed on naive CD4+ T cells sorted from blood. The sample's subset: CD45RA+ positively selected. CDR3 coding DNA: TGTGCCAGCAGCTTAGAAGCGGCCCTTAACTATGGCTACACCTTC. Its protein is CASSLEAALNYGYTF. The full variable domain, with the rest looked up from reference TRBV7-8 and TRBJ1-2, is GAGVSQSPRYKVAKRGQDVALRCDPISGHVSLFWYQQALGQGPEFLTYFQNEAQLDKSGLPSDRFFAERPEGSVSTLKIQRTQQEDSAVYLCASSLEAALNYGYTFGSGTRLTVV.